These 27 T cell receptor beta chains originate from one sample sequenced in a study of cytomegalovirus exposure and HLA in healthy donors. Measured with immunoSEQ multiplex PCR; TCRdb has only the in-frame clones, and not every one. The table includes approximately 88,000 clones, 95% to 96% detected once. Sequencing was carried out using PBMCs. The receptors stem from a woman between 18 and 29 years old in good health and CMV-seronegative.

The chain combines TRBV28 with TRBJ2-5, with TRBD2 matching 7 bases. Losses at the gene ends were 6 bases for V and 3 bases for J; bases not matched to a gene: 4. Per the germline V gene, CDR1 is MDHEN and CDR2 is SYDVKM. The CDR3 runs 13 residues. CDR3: CASSPAGKETQYF. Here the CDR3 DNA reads TGTGCCAGCAGCCCAGCGGGAAAAGAGACCCAGTACTTC.

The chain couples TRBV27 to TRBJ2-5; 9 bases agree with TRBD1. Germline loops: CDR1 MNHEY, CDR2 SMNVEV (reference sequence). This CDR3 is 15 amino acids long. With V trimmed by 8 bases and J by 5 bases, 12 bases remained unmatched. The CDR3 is CASGRGTGLGETQYF. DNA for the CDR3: TGTGCCAGCGGACGGGGGACAGGGCTCGGGGAGACCCAGTACTTC.

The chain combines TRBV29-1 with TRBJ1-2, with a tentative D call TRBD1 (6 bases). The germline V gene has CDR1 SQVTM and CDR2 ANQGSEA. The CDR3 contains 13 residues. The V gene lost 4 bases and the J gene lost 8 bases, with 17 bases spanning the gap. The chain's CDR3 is CSVVLGAPDGYTF. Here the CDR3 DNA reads TGCAGCGTTGTTCTGGGGGCGCCTGACGGCTACACCTTC. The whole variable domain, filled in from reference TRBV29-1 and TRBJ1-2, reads SAVISQKPSRDICQRGTSLTIQCQVDSQVTMMFWYRQQPGQSLTLIATANQGSEATYESGFVIDKFPISRPNLTFSTLTVSNMSPEDSSIYLCSVVLGAPDGYTFGSGTRLTVV.

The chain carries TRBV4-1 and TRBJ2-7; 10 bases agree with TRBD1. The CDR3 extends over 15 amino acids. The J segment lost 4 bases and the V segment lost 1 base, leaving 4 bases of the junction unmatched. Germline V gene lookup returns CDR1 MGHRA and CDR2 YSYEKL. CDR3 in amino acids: CASSQGQGAGYEQYF. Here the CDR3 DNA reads TGCGCCAGCAGCCAAGGACAGGGGGCGGGGTACGAGCAGTACTTC.

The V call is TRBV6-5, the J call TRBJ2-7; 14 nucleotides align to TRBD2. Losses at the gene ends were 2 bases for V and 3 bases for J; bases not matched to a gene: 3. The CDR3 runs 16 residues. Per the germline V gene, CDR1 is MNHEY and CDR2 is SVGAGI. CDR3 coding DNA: TGTGCCAGCAGTTACATCGGGACTAGCGGGAGCTACGAGCAGTACTTC. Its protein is CASSYIGTSGSYEQYF.

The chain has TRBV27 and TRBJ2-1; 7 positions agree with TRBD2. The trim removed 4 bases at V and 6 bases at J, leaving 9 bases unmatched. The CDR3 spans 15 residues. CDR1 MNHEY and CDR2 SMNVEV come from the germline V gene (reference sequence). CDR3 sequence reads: CASSSGTGTINEQFF. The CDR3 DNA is TGTGCCAGCAGTTCCGGGACCGGGACTATCAATGAGCAGTTCTTC.

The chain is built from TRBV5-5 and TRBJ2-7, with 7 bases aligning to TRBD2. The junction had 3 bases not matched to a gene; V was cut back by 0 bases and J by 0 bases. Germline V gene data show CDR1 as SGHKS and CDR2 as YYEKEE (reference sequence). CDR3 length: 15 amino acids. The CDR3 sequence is CASSLASGNSYEQYF. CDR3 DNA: TGTGCCAGCAGCTTGGCTAGCGGCAACTCCTACGAGCAGTACTTC.

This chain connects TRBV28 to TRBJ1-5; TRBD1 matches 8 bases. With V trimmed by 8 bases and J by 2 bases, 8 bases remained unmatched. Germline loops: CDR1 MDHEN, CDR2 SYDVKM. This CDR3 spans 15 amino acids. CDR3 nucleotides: TGTGCCAGCGCCTCCAGGGGGCGCGGCAATCAGCCCCAGCATTTT. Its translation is CASASRGRGNQPQHF.

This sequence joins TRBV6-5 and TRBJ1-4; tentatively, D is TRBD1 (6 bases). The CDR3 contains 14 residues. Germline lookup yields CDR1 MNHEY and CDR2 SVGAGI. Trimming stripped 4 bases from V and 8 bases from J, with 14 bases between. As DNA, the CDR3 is TGTGCCAGCAGTTCTACAGGGTATGCGGAAAAACTGTTTTTT. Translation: CASSSTGYAEKLFF.

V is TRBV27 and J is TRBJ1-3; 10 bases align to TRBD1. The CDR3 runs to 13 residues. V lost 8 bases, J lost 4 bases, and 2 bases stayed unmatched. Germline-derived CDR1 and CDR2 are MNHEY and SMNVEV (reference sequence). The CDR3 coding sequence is TGTGCCAGCCGGGACAGGGGAGGAAACACCATATATTTT. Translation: CASRDRGGNTIYF.

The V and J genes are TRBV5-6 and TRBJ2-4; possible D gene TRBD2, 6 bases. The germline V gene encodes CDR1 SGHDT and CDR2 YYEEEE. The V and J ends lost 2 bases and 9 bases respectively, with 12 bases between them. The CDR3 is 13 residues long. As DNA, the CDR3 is TGTGCCAGCAGCTTCGGCGGGATAGGCATTCAGTACTTC. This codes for CASSFGGIGIQYF.

CDR3 amino acids: CASRETGDNEQFF. In nucleotides, the CDR3 is TGTGCCAGCAGAGAGACAGGGGACAATGAGCAGTTCTTC. The chain employs TRBV6-1 and TRBJ2-1; 8 nucleotides match TRBD1. J gave up 5 bases and V 6 bases, and 3 bases lay outside the gene matches. The CDR3 loop spans 13 amino acids. Germline CDR1 and CDR2: MNHNS and SASEGT.

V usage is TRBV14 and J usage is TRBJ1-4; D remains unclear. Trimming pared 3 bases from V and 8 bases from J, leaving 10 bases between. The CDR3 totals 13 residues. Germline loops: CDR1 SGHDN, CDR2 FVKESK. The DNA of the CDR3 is TGTGCCAGCAGCCAGGCAGGTGGAGAAAAACTGTTTTTT. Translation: CASSQAGGEKLFF.

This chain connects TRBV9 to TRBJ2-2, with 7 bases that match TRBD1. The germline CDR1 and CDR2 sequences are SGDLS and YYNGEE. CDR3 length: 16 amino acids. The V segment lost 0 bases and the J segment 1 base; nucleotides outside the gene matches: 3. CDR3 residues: CASSVGGQKNTGELFF. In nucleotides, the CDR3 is TGTGCCAGCAGCGTAGGGGGACAGAAGAACACCGGGGAGCTGTTTTTT.

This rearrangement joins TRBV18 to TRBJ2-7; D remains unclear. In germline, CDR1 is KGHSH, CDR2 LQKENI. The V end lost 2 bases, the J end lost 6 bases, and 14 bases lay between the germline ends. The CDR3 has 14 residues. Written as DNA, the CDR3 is TGTGCCAGCTCACCAACCTCAAAGTCGGTCGAGCAGTACTTC. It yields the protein CASSPTSKSVEQYF.

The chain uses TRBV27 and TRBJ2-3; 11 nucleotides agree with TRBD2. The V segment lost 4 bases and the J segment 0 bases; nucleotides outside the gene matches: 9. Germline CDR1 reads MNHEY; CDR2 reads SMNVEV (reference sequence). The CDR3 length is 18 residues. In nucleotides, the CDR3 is TGTGCCAGCAGTTCCCCTAGCGGGAGGATCAGGAGCACAGATACGCAGTATTTT. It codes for CASSSPSGRIRSTDTQYF.

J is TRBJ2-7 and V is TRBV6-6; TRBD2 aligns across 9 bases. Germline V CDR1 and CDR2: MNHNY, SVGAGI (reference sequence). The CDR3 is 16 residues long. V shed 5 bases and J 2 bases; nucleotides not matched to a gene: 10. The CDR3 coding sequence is TGTGCCAGCAGTAACTATATGGCGGGAGGGCCCTACGAGCAGTACTTC. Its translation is CASSNYMAGGPYEQYF.

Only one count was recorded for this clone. CDR3 nucleotides: TGTGCCAGCACCTCCGACCGTTGGATGGGACAGCCGAACACTGAAGCTTTCTTT. Its translation: CASTSDRWMGQPNTEAFF. The chain recombines TRBV7-9 with TRBJ1-1, with 7 bases matching TRBD1. Germline V gene lookup returns CDR1 SEHNR and CDR2 FQNEAQ (reference sequence). There are 18 residues in the CDR3. V shed 7 bases and J 1 base; nucleotides not matched to a gene: 18. Full variable domain (outside the CDR3, taken from reference TRBV7-9 and TRBJ1-1): DTGVSQNPRHKITKRGQNVTFRCDPISEHNRLYWYRQTLGQGPEFLTYFQNEAQLEKSRLLSDRFSAERPKGSFSTLEIQRTEQGDSAMYLCASTSDRWMGQPNTEAFFGQGTRLTVV.

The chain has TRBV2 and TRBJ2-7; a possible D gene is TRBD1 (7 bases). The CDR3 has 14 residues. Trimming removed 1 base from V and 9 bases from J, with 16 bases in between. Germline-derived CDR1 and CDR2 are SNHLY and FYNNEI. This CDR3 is CASSEEEGAVSQYF. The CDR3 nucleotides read TGTGCCAGCAGTGAAGAGGAGGGGGCTGTATCGCAGTACTTC. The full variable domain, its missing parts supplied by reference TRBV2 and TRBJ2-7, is EPEVTQTPSHQVTQMGQEVILRCVPISNHLYFYWYRQILGQKVEFLVSFYNNEISEKSEIFDDQFSVERPDGSNFTLKIRSTKLEDSAMYFCASSEEEGAVSQYFGPGTRLTVT.

This CDR3 is CASSLQGTGVTYEQYF. CDR3 in DNA: TGTGCCAGCAGTTTACAAGGGACAGGGGTGACCTACGAGCAGTACTTC. The V call is TRBV27, the J call TRBJ2-7; 10 nucleotides align to TRBD1. Trimming removed 2 bases from V and 2 bases from J; junction bases left unmatched: 6. CDR1 and CDR2 from the germline V gene are MNHEY and SMNVEV (reference sequence). This CDR3 is built from 16 residues.

Written as DNA, the CDR3 is TGTGCCAGCAGCCTTCAGGGAGCCAAAAACATTCAGTACTTC. Translated: CASSLQGAKNIQYF. V gene TRBV27 combines with J gene TRBJ2-4; D perhaps matches TRBD1 (5 bases). The CDR3 loop spans 14 amino acids. Trimming took 6 bases from V and 0 from J, leaving 9 bases between them. Germline V gives CDR1 MNHEY, CDR2 SMNVEV (reference sequence).

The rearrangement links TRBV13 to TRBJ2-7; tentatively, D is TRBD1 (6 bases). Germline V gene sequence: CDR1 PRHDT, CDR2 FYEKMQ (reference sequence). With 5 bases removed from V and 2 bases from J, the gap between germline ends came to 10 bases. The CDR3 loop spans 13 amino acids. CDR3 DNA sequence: TGTGCCAGCAGCCCAGGGGCGCCCTACGAGCAGTACTTC. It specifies CASSPGAPYEQYF.

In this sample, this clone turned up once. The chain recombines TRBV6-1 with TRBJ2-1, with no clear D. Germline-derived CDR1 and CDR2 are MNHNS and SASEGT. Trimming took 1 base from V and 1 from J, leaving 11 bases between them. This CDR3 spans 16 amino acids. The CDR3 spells CASSEELRKSYNEQFF. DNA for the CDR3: TGTGCCAGCAGTGAAGAACTGCGTAAATCCTACAATGAGCAGTTCTTC.

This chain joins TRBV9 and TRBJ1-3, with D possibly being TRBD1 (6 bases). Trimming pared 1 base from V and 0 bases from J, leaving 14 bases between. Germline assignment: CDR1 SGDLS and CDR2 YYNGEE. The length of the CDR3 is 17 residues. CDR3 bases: TGTGCCAGCAGCGTAACAGGGATTCCCGACTCTGGAAACACCATATATTTT. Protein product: CASSVTGIPDSGNTIYF.

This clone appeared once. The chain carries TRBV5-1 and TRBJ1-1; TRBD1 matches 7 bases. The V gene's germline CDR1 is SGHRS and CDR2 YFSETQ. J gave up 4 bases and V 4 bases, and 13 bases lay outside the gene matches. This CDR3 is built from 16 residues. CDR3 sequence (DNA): TGCGCCAGCAGCCCAAGGACAGGTTCGGTCAGCACTGAAGCTTTCTTT. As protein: CASSPRTGSVSTEAFF.

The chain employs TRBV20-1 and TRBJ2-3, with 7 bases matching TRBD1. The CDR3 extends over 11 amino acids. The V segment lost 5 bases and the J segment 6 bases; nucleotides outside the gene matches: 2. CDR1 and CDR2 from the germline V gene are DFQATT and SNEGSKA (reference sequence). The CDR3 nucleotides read TGCAGTGCTCAGGGGGTGGATACGCAGTATTTT. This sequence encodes CSAQGVDTQYF.

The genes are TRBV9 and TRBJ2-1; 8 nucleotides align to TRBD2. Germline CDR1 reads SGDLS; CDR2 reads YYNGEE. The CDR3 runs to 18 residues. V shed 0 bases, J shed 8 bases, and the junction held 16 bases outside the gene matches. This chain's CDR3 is CASSVAQEAGLGVYEQFF. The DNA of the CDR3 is TGTGCCAGCAGCGTAGCCCAAGAGGCGGGACTAGGGGTCTATGAGCAGTTCTTC.